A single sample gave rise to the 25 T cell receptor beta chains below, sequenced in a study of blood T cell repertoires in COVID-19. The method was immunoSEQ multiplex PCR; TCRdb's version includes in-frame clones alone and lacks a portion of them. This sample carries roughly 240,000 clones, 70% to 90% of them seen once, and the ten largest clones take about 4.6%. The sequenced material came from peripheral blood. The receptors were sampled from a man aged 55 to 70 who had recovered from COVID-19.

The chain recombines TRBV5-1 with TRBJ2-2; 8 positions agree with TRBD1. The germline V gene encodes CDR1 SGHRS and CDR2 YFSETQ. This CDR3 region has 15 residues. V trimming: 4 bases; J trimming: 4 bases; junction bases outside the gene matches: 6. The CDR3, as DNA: TGCGCCAGCAGCCCCGGGACAGGATTCACCGGGGAGCTGTTTTTT. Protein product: CASSPGTGFTGELFF.

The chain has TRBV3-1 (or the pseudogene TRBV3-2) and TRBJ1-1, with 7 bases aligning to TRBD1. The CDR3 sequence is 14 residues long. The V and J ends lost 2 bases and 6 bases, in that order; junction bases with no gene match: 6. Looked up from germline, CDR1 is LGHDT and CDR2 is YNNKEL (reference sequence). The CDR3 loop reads CASSQKGARAEAFF. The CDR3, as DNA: TGTGCCAGCAGCCAAAAGGGGGCTCGGGCTGAAGCTTTCTTT.

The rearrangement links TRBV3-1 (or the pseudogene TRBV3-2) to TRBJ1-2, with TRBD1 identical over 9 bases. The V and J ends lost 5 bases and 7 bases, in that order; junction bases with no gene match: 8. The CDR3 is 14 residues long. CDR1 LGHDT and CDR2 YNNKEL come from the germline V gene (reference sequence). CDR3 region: CASSKGTGNGGYTF. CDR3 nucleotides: TGTGCCAGCAGCAAGGGGACAGGGAACGGTGGCTACACCTTC.

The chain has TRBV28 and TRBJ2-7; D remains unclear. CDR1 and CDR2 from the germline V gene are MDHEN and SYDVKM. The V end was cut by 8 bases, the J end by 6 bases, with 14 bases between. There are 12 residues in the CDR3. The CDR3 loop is CASHSGPVEQYF. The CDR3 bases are TGTGCCAGCCACTCAGGCCCGGTCGAGCAGTACTTC.

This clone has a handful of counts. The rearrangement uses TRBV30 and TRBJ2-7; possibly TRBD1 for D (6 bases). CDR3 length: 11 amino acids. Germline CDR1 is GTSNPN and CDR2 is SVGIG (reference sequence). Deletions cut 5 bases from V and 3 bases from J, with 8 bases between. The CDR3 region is CAWGQIYEQYF. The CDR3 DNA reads TGTGCCTGGGGACAGATCTACGAGCAGTACTTC.

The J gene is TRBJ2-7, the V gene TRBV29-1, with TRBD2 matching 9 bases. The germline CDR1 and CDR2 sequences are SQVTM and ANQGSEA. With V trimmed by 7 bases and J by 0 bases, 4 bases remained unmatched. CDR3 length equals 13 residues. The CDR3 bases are TGCAGCGCGCTAGCGGGAAACTCCTACGAGCAGTACTTC. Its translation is CSALAGNSYEQYF.

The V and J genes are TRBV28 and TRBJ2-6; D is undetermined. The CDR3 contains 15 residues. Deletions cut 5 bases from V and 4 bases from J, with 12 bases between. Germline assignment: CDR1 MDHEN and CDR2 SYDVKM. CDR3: CASSSLSVGANVLTF. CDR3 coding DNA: TGTGCCAGCAGTAGCCTCTCGGTCGGGGCCAACGTCCTGACTTTC.

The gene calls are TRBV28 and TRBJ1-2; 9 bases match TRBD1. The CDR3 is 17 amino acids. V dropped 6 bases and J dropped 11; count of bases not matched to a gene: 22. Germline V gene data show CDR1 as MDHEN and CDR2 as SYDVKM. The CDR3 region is CASSARPGQGRGGGYTF. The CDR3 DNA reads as TGTGCCAGCAGCGCCCGTCCGGGACAGGGCCGCGGGGGCGGTTACACCTTC.

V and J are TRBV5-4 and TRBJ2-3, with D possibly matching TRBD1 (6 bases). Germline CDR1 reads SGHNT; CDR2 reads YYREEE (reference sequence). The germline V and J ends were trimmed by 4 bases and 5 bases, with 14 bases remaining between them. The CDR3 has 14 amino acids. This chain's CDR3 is CASSPREGVDTQYF. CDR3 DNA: TGTGCCAGCAGCCCCCGAGAGGGGGTAGATACGCAGTATTTT.

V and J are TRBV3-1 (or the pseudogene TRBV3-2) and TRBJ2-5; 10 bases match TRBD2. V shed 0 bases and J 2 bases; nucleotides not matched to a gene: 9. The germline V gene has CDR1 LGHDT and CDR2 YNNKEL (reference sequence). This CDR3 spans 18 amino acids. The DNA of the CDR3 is TGTGCCAGCAGCCAAGATCGTCTAGCGGGGGCGCCGCAAGAGACCCAGTACTTC. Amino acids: CASSQDRLAGAPQETQYF.

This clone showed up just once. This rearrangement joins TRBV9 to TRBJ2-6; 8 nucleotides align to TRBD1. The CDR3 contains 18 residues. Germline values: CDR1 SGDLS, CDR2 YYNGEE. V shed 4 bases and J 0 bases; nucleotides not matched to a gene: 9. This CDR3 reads CASSIRQGISSGANVLTF. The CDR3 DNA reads TGTGCCAGCAGCATACGACAGGGGATATCCTCTGGGGCCAACGTCCTGACTTTC.

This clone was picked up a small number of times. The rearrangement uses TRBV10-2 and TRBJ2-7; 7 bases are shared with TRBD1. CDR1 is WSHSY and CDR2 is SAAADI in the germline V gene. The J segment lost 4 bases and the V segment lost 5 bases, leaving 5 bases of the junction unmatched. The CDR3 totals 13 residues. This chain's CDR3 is CASSRQGVYEQYF. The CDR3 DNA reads TGCGCCAGCAGTCGGCAGGGGGTGTACGAGCAGTACTTC.

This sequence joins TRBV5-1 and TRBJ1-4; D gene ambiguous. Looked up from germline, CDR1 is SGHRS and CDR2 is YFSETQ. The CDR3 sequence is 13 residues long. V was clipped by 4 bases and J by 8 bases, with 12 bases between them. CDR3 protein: CASSTRVEEKLFF. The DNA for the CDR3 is TGCGCCAGCAGCACGAGGGTGGAGGAAAAACTGTTTTTT.

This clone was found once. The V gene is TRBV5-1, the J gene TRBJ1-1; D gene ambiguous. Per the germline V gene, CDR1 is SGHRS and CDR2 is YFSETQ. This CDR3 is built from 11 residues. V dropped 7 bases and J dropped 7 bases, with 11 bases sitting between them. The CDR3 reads CASHGRNEAFF. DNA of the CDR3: TGCGCCAGCCACGGGAGGAATGAAGCTTTCTTT.

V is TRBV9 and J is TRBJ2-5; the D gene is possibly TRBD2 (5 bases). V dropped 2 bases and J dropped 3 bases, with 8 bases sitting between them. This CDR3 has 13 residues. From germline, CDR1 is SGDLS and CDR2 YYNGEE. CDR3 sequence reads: CASSVSGKETQYF. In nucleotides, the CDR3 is TGTGCCAGCAGCGTGTCGGGAAAAGAGACCCAGTACTTC. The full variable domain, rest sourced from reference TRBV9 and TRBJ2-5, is DSGVTQTPKHLITATGQRVTLRCSPRSGDLSVYWYQQSLDQGLQFLIQYYNGEERAKGNILERFSAQQFPDLHSELNLSSLELGDSALYFCASSVSGKETQYFGPGTRLLVL.

The CDR3 protein is CASSPRLAGGRTDTQYF. Here the CDR3 DNA reads TGTGCCAGCTCCCCCCGGCTAGCGGGGGGGCGGACAGATACGCAGTATTTT. V usage is TRBV18 and J usage is TRBJ2-3; 12 nucleotides line up with TRBD2. From germline, CDR1 is KGHSH and CDR2 LQKENI. The CDR3 contains 17 residues. V shed 6 bases and J 3 bases; nucleotides not matched to a gene: 10.

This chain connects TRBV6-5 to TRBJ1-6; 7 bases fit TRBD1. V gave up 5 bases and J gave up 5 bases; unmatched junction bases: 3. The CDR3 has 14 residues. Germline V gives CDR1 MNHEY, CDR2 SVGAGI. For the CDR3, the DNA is TGTGCCAGCAGTCGGGACAGACATAATTCACCCCTCCACTTT. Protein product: CASSRDRHNSPLHF.

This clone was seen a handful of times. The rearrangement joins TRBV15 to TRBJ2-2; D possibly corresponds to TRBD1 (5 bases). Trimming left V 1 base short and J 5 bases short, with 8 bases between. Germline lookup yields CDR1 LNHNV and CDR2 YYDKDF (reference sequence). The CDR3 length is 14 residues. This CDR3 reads CATSRVPGTGELFF. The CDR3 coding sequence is TGTGCCACCAGCAGAGTCCCAGGGACCGGGGAGCTGTTTTTT.

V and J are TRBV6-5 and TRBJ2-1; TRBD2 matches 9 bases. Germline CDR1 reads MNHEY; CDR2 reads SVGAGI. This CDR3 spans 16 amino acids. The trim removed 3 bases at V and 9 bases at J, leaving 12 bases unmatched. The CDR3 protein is CASSYIGSGGRSEQFF. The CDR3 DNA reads TGTGCCAGCAGTTATATAGGAAGCGGGGGGAGGAGTGAGCAGTTCTTC.

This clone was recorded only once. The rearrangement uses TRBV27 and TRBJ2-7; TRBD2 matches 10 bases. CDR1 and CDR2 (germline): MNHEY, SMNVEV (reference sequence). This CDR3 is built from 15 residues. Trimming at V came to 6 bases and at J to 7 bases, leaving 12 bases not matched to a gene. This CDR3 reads CASSPLTSGLGEQYF. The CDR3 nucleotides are TGTGCCAGCAGCCCGCTGACTAGCGGGCTTGGGGAGCAGTACTTC.

CDR3 in amino acids: CASRYRGREAFF. The CDR3 region has the DNA TGTGCCTCACGGTACAGGGGCCGTGAAGCTTTCTTT. The chain uses TRBV30 and TRBJ1-1, with 7 bases identical to TRBD1. Germline values: CDR1 GTSNPN, CDR2 SVGIG (reference sequence). With 7 bases clipped from V and 7 bases from J, the junction kept 9 bases outside the gene matches. The CDR3 has 12 amino acids.

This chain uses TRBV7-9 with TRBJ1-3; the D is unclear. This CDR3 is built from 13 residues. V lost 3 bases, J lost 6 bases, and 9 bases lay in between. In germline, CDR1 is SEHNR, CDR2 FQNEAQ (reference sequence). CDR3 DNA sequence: TGTGCCAGCAGCTTTGGGGAGGCAAACACCATATATTTT. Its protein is CASSFGEANTIYF.

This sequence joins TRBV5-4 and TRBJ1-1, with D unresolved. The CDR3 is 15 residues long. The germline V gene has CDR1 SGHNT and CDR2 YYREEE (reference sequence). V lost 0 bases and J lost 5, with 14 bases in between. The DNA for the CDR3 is TGTGCCAGCAGCTTGGGGGCGCCAGGCGGGACTGAAGCTTTCTTT. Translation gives CASSLGAPGGTEAFF.

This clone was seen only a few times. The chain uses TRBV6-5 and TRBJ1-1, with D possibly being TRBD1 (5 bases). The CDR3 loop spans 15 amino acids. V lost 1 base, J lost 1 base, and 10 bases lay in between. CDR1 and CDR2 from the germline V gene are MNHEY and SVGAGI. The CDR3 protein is CASSYWGEGNTEAFF. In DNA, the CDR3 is TGTGCCAGCAGTTACTGGGGGGAGGGGAACACTGAAGCTTTCTTT.

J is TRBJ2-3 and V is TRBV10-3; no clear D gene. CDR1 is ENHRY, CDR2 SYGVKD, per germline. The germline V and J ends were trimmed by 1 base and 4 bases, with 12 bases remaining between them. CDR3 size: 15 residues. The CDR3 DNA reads TGTGCCATCAGTGAGTTGAGCCCGCACGCAGATACGCAGTATTTT. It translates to CAISELSPHADTQYF.